This TCR beta chain was identified during a study of blood T cells in healthy people across ages. Findings and limits, study-wide: Donors of long life had a larger count of naive CD4+ cells and greater diversity than aged donors. As naive T cell percentage varied, TCR beta diversity correlated strongly with it. Per million T cells, TCR beta diversity dropped roughly linearly as age increased.

This clonotype was counted a few times. The antigen is unknown. Germline loops: CDR1 SGHDN, CDR2 FVKESK. This CDR3 has 16 residues. V was cut by 0 bases and J by 3 bases, with 12 bases left in between. The second PCR ran about 6 to 11 cycles with a sample-barcoded 5' primer and J-beta primers. MiXCR, run by TCRdb on the 5' RACE reads, gives a single entry per CDR3 protein. The table shows some 1.5 million distinct CDR3 sequences, with roughly 27% occurring only once. Input material: blood. The chain uses TRBV14 and TRBJ2-1, with D possibly TRBD2 on 7 matching bases. The clonotype was recovered from a woman younger than 45 in good health. The CDR3 loop is CASSQERGGDYNEQFF. The CDR3 DNA follows: TGTGCCAGCAGCCAAGAAAGAGGGGGGGACTACAATGAGCAGTTCTTC.